The 13 T cell receptor beta chains below all came from one sample that was sequenced in a study of cytomegalovirus exposure and HLA in healthy donors. 13 Jbeta primers and 60 Vbeta primers were used for the PCR. TCRdb's copy holds only in-frame clones and misses some; the assay was immunoSEQ multiplex PCR. The sample shows roughly 180,000 clones, around 78% of them seen only once. The source material was PBMCs. Receptors originate from a man between 18 and 29 years old in good health and CMV-seronegative.

The genes are TRBV10-3 and TRBJ2-3; D is unclear. Germline V CDR1 and CDR2: ENHRY, SYGVKD. This CDR3 comprises 14 residues. V gave up 6 bases and J gave up 0 bases, with 10 bases separating them. The CDR3 DNA reads TGTGCCATCAGGCTAGGCTCTAGCACAGATACGCAGTATTTT. Encoded protein: CAIRLGSSTDTQYF.

Only one count was recorded for this clone. V is TRBV9 and J is TRBJ2-3; 15 positions agree with TRBD2. V lost 3 bases and J lost 1; bases outside the gene matches: 9. The CDR3 sequence is 19 residues long. From germline, CDR1 is SGDLS and CDR2 YYNGEE. The CDR3 bases are TGTGCCAGCAGCGAGAGGGGACTAGCGGGGGGTGCCGGCACAGATACGCAGTATTTT. Residues: CASSERGLAGGAGTDTQYF.

V usage is TRBV29-1 and J usage is TRBJ2-5; D ambiguous. The CDR3 loop spans 11 amino acids. Germline CDR1 reads SQVTM; CDR2 reads ANQGSEA. The V gene lost 4 bases and the J gene lost 5 bases, with 8 bases spanning the gap. CDR3 nucleotide sequence: TGCAGCGTTGTGGTCGGGGAGACCCAGTACTTC. Protein sequence: CSVVVGETQYF.

V usage is TRBV5-1 and J usage is TRBJ2-1, with 7 nucleotides matching TRBD2. The CDR3 extends over 15 amino acids. Per germline, CDR1 SGHRS and CDR2 YFSETQ. J was trimmed by 3 bases and V by 0 bases; bases with no gene match: 3. The CDR3 nucleotides read TGCGCCAGCAGCTTGGGGGAGGGCTTCTACAATGAGCAGTTCTTC. Translating it yields CASSLGEGFYNEQFF.

This chain uses TRBV7-9 with TRBJ2-3; D unclear. CDR3 length: 13 residues. Trimming shortened V by 3 bases and J by 1 base, and 5 bases separated the two germline ends. Germline V CDR1 and CDR2: SEHNR, FQNEAQ (reference sequence). The CDR3 DNA sequence: TGTGCCAGCAGCTTTCAGGGCACAGATACGCAGTATTTT. The encoded protein is CASSFQGTDTQYF.

V usage is TRBV6-5 and J usage is TRBJ1-1; D is ambiguous. The CDR3 contains 15 residues. From germline, CDR1 is MNHEY and CDR2 SVGAGI. V was pared by 5 bases and J by 1 base, with 14 bases between. The CDR3 DNA reads as TGTGCCAGCAGTCTCCTTGCGGGAACGAACACTGAAGCTTTCTTT. Protein sequence: CASSLLAGTNTEAFF.

This clone came up a few times. The chain combines TRBV5-1 with TRBJ1-4, with 8 bases that match TRBD1. The V gene's germline CDR1 is SGHRS and CDR2 YFSETQ. V was clipped by 4 bases and J by 7 bases; unmatched bases: 9. The CDR3 contains 15 residues. The CDR3 here is CASSPSGTGVEKLFF. CDR3 nucleotides: TGCGCCAGCAGCCCGTCGGGGACAGGAGTTGAAAAACTGTTTTTT. Looking up the rest from reference TRBV5-1 and TRBJ1-4 gives the full variable domain: KAGVTQTPRYLIKTRGQQVTLSCSPISGHRSVSWYQQTPGQGLQFLFEYFSETQRNKGNFPGRFSGRQFSNSRSEMNVSTLELGDSALYLCASSPSGTGVEKLFFGSGTQLSVL.

This clone was seen only a few times. The chain uses TRBV27 and TRBJ2-1; 12 nucleotides agree with TRBD2. Germline assignment: CDR1 MNHEY and CDR2 SMNVEV (reference sequence). The CDR3 contains 18 residues. V gave up 6 bases and J gave up 6 bases; unmatched junction bases: 15. The CDR3 region is CASSRQTSGSSGGNEQFF. In DNA form, the CDR3 reads TGTGCCAGCAGCCGTCAGACTAGCGGGAGTTCGGGAGGCAATGAGCAGTTCTTC.

V gene TRBV4-2 combines with J gene TRBJ1-1, with 11 bases lining up with TRBD1. V lost 3 bases and J lost 3; bases outside the gene matches: 9. This CDR3 has 17 amino acids. Looked up from germline, CDR1 is LGHNA and CDR2 is YNFKEQ. The CDR3 reads CASSHAGTGGVDTEAFF. CDR3 nucleotides: TGTGCCAGCAGCCACGCGGGGACAGGGGGTGTGGACACTGAAGCTTTCTTT.

The chain carries TRBV10-3 and TRBJ1-1; 10 nucleotides match TRBD1. The CDR3 covers 13 residues. Germline lookup yields CDR1 ENHRY and CDR2 SYGVKD. J gave up 4 bases and V 8 bases, and 4 bases lay outside the gene matches. Here the CDR3 reads CAIRQGASTEAFF. The CDR3 DNA follows: TGTGCCATCCGACAGGGGGCGTCCACTGAAGCTTTCTTT.

J is TRBJ2-7 and V is TRBV7-3; the D gene is possibly TRBD1 (6 bases). Germline V lookup: CDR1 SGHTA, CDR2 FQGTGA. The CDR3 has 13 residues. V gave up 5 bases and J gave up 3 bases, with 11 bases separating them. The CDR3 DNA follows: TGTGCCAGCAGCACAGAACAGGGCTACGAGCAGTACTTC. It is translated as CASSTEQGYEQYF.

The chain links TRBV6-1 to TRBJ1-5, with D perhaps TRBD1 (5 bases). Germline V gives CDR1 MNHNS, CDR2 SASEGT. V was cut by 3 bases and J by 7 bases, with 13 bases left in between. CDR3 length: 14 residues. In DNA form, the CDR3 reads TGTGCCAGCAGTGATCGCAGGGCTGGGCAGCCCCAGCATTTT. Its protein product is CASSDRRAGQPQHF.

In its sample, this clone was seen once. The chain links TRBV5-1 to TRBJ2-1; D perhaps matches TRBD1 (5 bases). Germline V gene data show CDR1 as SGHRS and CDR2 as YFSETQ. This CDR3 has 16 amino acids. Trimming stripped 3 bases from V and 1 base from J, with 14 bases between. The CDR3 DNA reads as TGCGCCAGCAGCTCCACCCAGGGTTCTTCCTACAATGAGCAGTTCTTC. Translation: CASSSTQGSSYNEQFF.